What follows are 18 T cell receptor beta chains derived from one specimen sequenced in a study of T cell changes during pregnancy in multiple sclerosis. Data came from immunoSEQ multiplex PCR; TCRdb stores just in-frame clones and leaves some out. Found here are 39,000 or so clones, 91% of them singletons; the top ten hold 9% to 13%. Specimen: CD8+ T cells from peripheral blood mononuclear cells, collected after pregnancy. The receptors were gathered from a female donor with multiple sclerosis, enrolled in a pregnancy study.

The table lists this clone with a count of one. The V and J genes are TRBV9 and TRBJ1-2; 10 nucleotides line up with TRBD1. Germline CDR1 reads SGDLS; CDR2 reads YYNGEE. The CDR3 consists of 13 residues. The J segment lost 7 bases and the V segment lost 6 bases, leaving 6 bases of the junction unmatched. The CDR3 sequence: CASTSTGGPGYTF. The CDR3 nucleotides are TGTGCCAGCACCTCGACAGGGGGCCCTGGCTACACCTTC.

In its sample, this clone ranks as medium-sized. This sequence joins TRBV6-4 and TRBJ2-3, with TRBD2 matching 10 bases. The CDR3 has 14 amino acids. Germline lookup yields CDR1 MRHNA and CDR2 SNTAGT. After removal of 5 bases from V and 2 bases from J, the junction contained 1 base not matched to a gene. The CDR3: CASSSGGATDTQYF. In nucleotides, the CDR3 is TGTGCCAGCAGTAGCGGGGGGGCCACAGATACGCAGTATTTT.

This clone appeared a single time. The chain has TRBV5-1 and TRBJ1-1, with TRBD1 matching over 7 bases. CDR1 SGHRS and CDR2 YFSETQ come from the germline V gene. The CDR3 has 14 residues. V dropped 4 bases and J dropped 5; count of bases not matched to a gene: 8. The CDR3 bases are TGCGCCAGCAGCCCCGACAGGGATGTTACTGAAGCTTTCTTT. As protein: CASSPDRDVTEAFF.

The V and J genes are TRBV11-3 and TRBJ2-1; D call uncertain. The CDR3 is 13 residues long. Germline V gives CDR1 SGHNT, CDR2 YENEEA. The V gene lost 1 base and the J gene lost 5 bases, with 6 bases spanning the gap. The CDR3 region has the DNA TGTGCCAGCAGCTTAGTCCCTGACAATGAGCAGTTCTTC. It translates to CASSLVPDNEQFF.

CDR3 region: CASKPSGERGYTF. CDR3 DNA sequence: TGTGCCAGCAAACCCTCGGGGGAGAGGGGCTACACCTTC. The chain employs TRBV27 and TRBJ1-2, with D possibly matching TRBD1 (5 bases). The CDR3 sequence is 13 residues long. Trimming removed 7 bases at V and 8 bases at J, with 17 bases between. CDR1 and CDR2 from the germline V gene are MNHEY and SMNVEV (reference sequence).

The gene calls are TRBV7-6 and TRBJ2-7, with 9 bases matching TRBD1. The CDR3 runs to 16 residues. Germline V gene lookup returns CDR1 SGHVS and CDR2 FNYEAQ. The V and J ends lost 6 bases and 6 bases, in that order; junction bases with no gene match: 15. The CDR3 nucleotides are TGTGCCAGCAGTATTTCCCGGGACAGGGCGGGGTCCGAGCAGTACTTC. Its protein product is CASSISRDRAGSEQYF.

The V and J genes are TRBV9 and TRBJ2-1; D might be TRBD1 (6 bases). Germline CDR1 reads SGDLS; CDR2 reads YYNGEE. This CDR3 contains 16 residues. The V gene lost 3 bases and the J gene lost 6 bases, with 19 bases spanning the gap. The CDR3 spells CASSEIPGHGVNEQFF. As DNA, the CDR3 is TGTGCCAGCAGCGAAATCCCGGGACACGGGGTCAATGAGCAGTTCTTC.

The rearrangement joins TRBV5-5 to TRBJ2-5, with D unresolved. The CDR3 spans 12 residues. In germline, CDR1 is SGHKS, CDR2 YYEKEE (reference sequence). Deletions cut 1 base from V and 5 bases from J, with 6 bases between. CDR3 nucleotide sequence: TGTGCCAGCAGCTTGAGCGATGAGACCCAGTACTTC. As protein: CASSLSDETQYF. The whole variable domain, remainder taken from reference TRBV5-5 and TRBJ2-5, is DAGVTQSPTHLIKTRGQQVTLRCSPISGHKSVSWYQQVLGQGPQFIFQYYEKEERGRGNFPDRFSARQFPNYSSELNVNALLLGDSALYLCASSLSDETQYFGPGTRLLVL.

The chain is built from TRBV7-8 and TRBJ2-2, with a tentative D call TRBD1 (5 bases). Germline CDR1 reads SGHVS; CDR2 reads FQNEAQ. The germline V and J ends were trimmed by 1 base and 6 bases, with 15 bases remaining between them. The CDR3 is made up of 16 amino acids. The CDR3 region is CASSLVGRVWSGELFF. Written as DNA, the CDR3 is TGTGCCAGCAGCTTAGTGGGCAGGGTGTGGTCCGGGGAGCTGTTTTTT.

Details on this clone: This may be a read error: a much more frequent sequence differs by one nucleotide. V and J are TRBV4-1 and TRBJ1-1, with D possibly being TRBD1 (6 bases). Trimming left V 4 bases short and J 1 base short, with 7 bases between. The CDR3 spans 13 residues. Germline lookup yields CDR1 MGHRA and CDR2 YSYEKL. CDR3 sequence: CASSPGQNTEAFF. DNA for the CDR3: TGCGCCAGCAGCCCGGGACAGAACACTGAAGCTTTCTTT.

The J gene is TRBJ2-7, the V gene TRBV7-9; D may be TRBD1 (6 bases). The CDR3 covers 16 residues. Between the trimmed V and J ends, which lost 1 base and 5 bases, there was a span of 18 bases. Germline V gene data show CDR1 as SEHNR and CDR2 as FQNEAQ (reference sequence). In DNA form, the CDR3 reads TGTGCCAGCAGCTTAGTCTCGGCAGGGGCCCGGAACGAGCAGTACTTC. Translating gives CASSLVSAGARNEQYF.

The rearrangement joins TRBV28 to TRBJ2-7; D uncertain. The V end was cut by 5 bases, the J end by 0 bases, with 5 bases between. This CDR3 region has 12 residues. Germline V gene sequence: CDR1 MDHEN, CDR2 SYDVKM. Here the CDR3 DNA reads TGTGCCAGCAGTCTTAGCTCCTACGAGCAGTACTTC. As protein: CASSLSSYEQYF.

DNA of the CDR3: TGTGCCAGCAGCCAGACTAGCGGACTCCGAATGGCCACAGATACGCAGTATTTT. Translated: CASSQTSGLRMATDTQYF. This chain uses TRBV7-2 with TRBJ2-3; TRBD2 matches 9 bases. V shed 5 bases and J 2 bases; nucleotides not matched to a gene: 14. This CDR3 region has 18 residues. Germline V CDR1 and CDR2: SGHTA, FQGNSA.

This chain uses TRBV7-2 with TRBJ1-1; 8 bases are a match to TRBD1. The CDR3 loop spans 15 amino acids. The junction had 10 bases not matched to a gene; V was cut back by 5 bases and J by 5 bases. Germline values: CDR1 SGHTA, CDR2 FQGNSA. CDR3 protein: CASSPWDRRGTEAFF. The DNA for the CDR3 is TGTGCCAGCAGCCCCTGGGACAGGCGGGGAACTGAAGCTTTCTTT.

V is TRBV2 and J is TRBJ2-3; 9 bases are shared with TRBD2. J was trimmed by 4 bases and V by 7 bases; bases with no gene match: 12. Per the germline V gene, CDR1 is SNHLY and CDR2 is FYNNEI. CDR3 length equals 16 residues. For the CDR3, the DNA is TGTGCCAGCATGCCGTCTAGCGGGGATGGGTCAGATACGCAGTATTTT. This sequence encodes CASMPSSGDGSDTQYF.

V is TRBV5-1 and J is TRBJ2-1, with a weak D call TRBD1 (5 bases). The CDR3 sequence is 14 residues long. V lost 0 bases and J 8 bases, leaving 12 bases between the germline ends. CDR1 and CDR2 from the germline V gene are SGHRS and YFSETQ. CDR3 in amino acids: CASSLARGVDEQFF. In DNA, the CDR3 is TGCGCCAGCAGCTTGGCAAGGGGTGTGGATGAGCAGTTCTTC.

This chain joins TRBV2 and TRBJ1-1; no clear D. Germline V gives CDR1 SNHLY, CDR2 FYNNEI. CDR3 length equals 12 residues. V gave up 7 bases and J gave up 3 bases, with 9 bases separating them. The CDR3 sequence is CASKGGYTEAFF. The DNA of the CDR3 is TGTGCCAGCAAAGGCGGGTACACTGAAGCTTTCTTT.

This chain connects TRBV28 to TRBJ1-3; possibly TRBD1 for D (5 bases). Germline CDR1 and CDR2: MDHEN and SYDVKM. Trimming removed 7 bases at V and 0 bases at J, with 7 bases between. CDR3 length: 13 amino acids. CDR3 sequence reads: CASTQGSGNTIYF. The DNA for the CDR3 is TGTGCCAGCACCCAGGGCTCTGGAAACACCATATATTTT.